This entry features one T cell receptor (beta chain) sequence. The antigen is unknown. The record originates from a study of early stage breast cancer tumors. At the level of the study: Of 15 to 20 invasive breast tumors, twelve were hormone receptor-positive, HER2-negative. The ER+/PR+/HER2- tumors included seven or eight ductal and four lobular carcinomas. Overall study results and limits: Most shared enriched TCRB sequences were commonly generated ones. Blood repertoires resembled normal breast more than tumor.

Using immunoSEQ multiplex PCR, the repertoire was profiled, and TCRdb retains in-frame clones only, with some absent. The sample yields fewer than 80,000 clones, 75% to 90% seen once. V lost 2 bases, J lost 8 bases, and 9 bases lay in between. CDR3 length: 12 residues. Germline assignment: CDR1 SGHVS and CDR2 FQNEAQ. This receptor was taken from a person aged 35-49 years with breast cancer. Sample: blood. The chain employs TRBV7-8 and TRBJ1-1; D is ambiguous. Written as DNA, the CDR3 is TGTGCCAGCAGCTTACATTTGGGCGAAGCTTTCTTT. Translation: CASSLHLGEAFF.